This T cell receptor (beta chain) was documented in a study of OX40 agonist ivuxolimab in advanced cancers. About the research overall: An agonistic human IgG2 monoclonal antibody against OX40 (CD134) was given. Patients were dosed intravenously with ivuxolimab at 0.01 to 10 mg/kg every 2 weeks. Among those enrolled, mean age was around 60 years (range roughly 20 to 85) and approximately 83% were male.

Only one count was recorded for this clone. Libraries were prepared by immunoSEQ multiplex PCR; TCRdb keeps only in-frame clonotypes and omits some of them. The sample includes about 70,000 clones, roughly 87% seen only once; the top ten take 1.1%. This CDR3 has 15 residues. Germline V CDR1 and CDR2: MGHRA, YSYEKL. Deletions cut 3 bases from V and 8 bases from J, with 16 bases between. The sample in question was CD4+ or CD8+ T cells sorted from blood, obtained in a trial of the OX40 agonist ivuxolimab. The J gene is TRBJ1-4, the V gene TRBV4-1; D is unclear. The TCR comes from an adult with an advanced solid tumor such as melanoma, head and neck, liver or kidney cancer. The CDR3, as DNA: TGCGCCAGCAGCCAGAGGACGACCCGAGAGGAAAAACTGTTTTTT. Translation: CASSQRTTREEKLFF.